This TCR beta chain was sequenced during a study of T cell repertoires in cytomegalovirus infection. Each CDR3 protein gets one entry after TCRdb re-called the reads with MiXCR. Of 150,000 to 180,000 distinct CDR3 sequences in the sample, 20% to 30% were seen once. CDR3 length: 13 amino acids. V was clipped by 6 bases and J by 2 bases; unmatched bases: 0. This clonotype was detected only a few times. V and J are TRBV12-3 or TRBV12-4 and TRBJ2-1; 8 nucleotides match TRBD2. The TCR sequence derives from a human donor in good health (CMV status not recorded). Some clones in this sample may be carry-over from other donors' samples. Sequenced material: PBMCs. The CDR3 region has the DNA TGTGCCAGCAGCGGGAGGGCCTACAATGAGCAGTTCTTC. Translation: CASSGRAYNEQFF.